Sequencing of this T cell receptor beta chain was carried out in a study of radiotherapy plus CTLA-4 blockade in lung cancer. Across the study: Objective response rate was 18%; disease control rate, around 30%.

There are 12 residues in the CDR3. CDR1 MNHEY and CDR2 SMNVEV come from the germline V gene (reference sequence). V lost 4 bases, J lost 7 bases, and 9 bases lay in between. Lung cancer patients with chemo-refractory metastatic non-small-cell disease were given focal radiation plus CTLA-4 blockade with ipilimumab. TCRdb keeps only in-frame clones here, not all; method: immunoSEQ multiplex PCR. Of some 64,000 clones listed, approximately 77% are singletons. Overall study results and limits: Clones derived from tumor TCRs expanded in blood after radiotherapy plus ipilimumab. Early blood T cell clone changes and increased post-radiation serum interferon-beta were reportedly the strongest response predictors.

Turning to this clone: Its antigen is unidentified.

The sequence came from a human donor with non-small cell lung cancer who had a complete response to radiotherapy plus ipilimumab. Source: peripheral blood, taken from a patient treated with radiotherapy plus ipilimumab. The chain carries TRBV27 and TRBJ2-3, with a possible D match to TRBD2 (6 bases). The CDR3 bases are TGTGCCAGCAGTTGGGACTTATATACGCAGTATTTT. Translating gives CASSWDLYTQYF.